This T cell receptor (beta chain) was sequenced in a study of T-cell memory formation after mild COVID-19 (dated by TCRdb to the early 2020s). Notes on the research overall: Most TCR sequence clusters were specific to one of the two donors. T-cell clones expanding and contracting after mild COVID-19 in two donors were tracked by longitudinal TCRalpha and TCRbeta repertoire sequencing. The cohort comprised two young, previously healthy adult volunteers, one female and one male.

This clonotype occurred a few times. Its binding antigen is unknown. Nothing much larger sits one base from this clone, and base qualities are not available. Overall results and qualifications from the work: Some responding clones were detected in pre-infection memory, which suggested that pre-existing cross-reactive memory T cells had joined the SARS-CoV-2 response. Clones contracting from day 15 to 85 had balanced CD4/CD8 phenotypes, while a second wave expanding from day 15 to 37 was biased towards CD4+. The second-wave clones that peaked on day 37 were not confirmed to be SARS-CoV-2 specific. The study covered only a couple of mild cases, and larger cohorts including severe cases with pre-infection samples were considered necessary. Contracting CD4+ clones were found mainly in CM and EM memory subsets, while CD8+ clones were enriched in EMRA.

According to the germline V gene, CDR1 reads SGDLS and CDR2 reads YYNGEE. Germline trimming amounts to 1 base on V and 3 bases on J, with 2 as the count of junction bases outside the gene matches. The CDR3 covers 15 residues, taking in both the cysteine and the phenylalanine. The CDR3 DNA has 45 bases and is translated from base 1. The data were produced on an Illumina NovaSeq 6000. TCRalpha and TCRbeta cDNA libraries were constructed by 5'RACE with constant-segment primers, with sample barcodes and unique molecular identifiers being introduced. RNA was extracted from every sample with Trizol reagent. The libraries were amplified in two PCR steps, and the second step added a second sample barcode and Illumina TruSeq adapters. Libraries were sequenced on an Illumina NovaSeq with 2 x 150 bp paired-end reads. In the original analysis: With migec v1.2.7, reads were demultiplexed and then collapsed into UMI-guided consensus sequences. Using mixcr v2.1.11, UMI consensuses were aligned to TRA and TRB V and J templates and then assembled into clonotypes. Clonotypes were classified as expanded or contracted when called significant by both edgeR and NoisET, with noise models trained on biological replicates. For edgeR calls, a false discovery rate-adjusted p below 0.01 and a log2 fold-change threshold of 1 were applied. PCA with hierarchical clustering of max-normalized trajectories of the 1000 most abundant clonotypes was used as exploratory dynamics analysis. The CD4 or CD8 phenotype of responding clones was assigned using the separately sequenced CD4+ and CD8+ repertoires. TCRdb trimmed public reads at Q25 via fastp, called clones via MiXCR and kept in-frame beta chains. All rows with the same CDR3 protein become a single entry with the most common DNA and genes. TCRdb, rather than the study authors, made the V and J calls. This sample gives fewer than 250,000 distinct CDR3 sequences in total; 25% to 35% of them show up just once. The biggest ten clones account for about an eighth of the sample.

PBMCs were isolated by Ficoll-Paque density gradient centrifugation. Recombination linked TRBV9 to TRBJ2-1, with 9 junctional bases fitting TRBD2. Sequenced input: PBMCs or a T cell subset sorted from them (not recorded which). This clonotype was obtained from an adult woman who had mild COVID-19 (a few samples of this study predate the infection). The sample titles of this study are shuffled in the database, so cell type and time point are left out; the donor was told from shared clones. The CDR3 corresponds to CASSVRLAVYNEQFF. The base sequence is TGTGCCAGCAGCGTAAGACTAGCGGTCTACAATGAGCAGTTCTTC.